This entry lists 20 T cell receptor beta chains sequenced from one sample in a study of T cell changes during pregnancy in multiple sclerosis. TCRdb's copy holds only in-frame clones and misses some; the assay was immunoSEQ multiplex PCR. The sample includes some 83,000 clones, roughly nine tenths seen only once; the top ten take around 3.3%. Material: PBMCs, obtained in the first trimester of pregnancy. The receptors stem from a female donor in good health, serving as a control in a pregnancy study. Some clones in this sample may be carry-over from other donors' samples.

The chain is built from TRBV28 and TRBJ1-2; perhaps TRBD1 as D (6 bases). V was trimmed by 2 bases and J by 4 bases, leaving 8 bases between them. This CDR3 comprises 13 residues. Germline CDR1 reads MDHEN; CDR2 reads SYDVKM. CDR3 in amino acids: CASSLIGGYGYTF. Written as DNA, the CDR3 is TGTGCCAGCAGTTTAATAGGGGGCTATGGCTACACCTTC.

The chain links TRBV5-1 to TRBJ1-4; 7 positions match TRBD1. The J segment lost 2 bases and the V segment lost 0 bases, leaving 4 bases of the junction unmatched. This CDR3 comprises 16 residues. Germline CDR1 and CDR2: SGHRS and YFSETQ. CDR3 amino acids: CASSLEGDSTNEKLFF. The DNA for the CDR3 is TGCGCCAGCAGCTTGGAAGGGGACAGTACTAATGAAAAACTGTTTTTT.

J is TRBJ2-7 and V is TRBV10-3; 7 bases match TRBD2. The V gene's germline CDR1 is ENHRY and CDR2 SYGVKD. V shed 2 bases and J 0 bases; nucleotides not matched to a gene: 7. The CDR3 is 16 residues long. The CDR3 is CAISEGSGLSSYEQYF. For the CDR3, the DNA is TGTGCCATCAGTGAGGGTAGCGGGCTGAGCTCCTACGAGCAGTACTTC.

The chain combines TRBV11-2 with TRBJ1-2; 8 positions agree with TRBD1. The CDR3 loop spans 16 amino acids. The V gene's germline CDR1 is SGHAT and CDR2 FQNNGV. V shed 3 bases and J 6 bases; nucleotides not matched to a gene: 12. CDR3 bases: TGTGCCAGCAGCTTTTACAAGGACAGGGCGGAGGATGGCTACACCTTC. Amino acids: CASSFYKDRAEDGYTF.

The CDR3 loop reads CASRQGQGVSGANVLTF. CDR3 in DNA: TGTGCCAGCAGACAGGGACAGGGAGTTTCTGGGGCCAACGTCCTGACTTTC. The genes are TRBV21-1 and TRBJ2-6; TRBD1, the table's D call, lacks a check against the DNA. TRBV21-1 is a listed pseudogene. CDR3 length equals 17 residues.

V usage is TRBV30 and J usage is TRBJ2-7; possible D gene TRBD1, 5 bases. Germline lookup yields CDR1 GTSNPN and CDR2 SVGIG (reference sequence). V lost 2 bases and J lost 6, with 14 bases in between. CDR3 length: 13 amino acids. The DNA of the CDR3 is TGTGCCTGGAGTATGTCGACAGTCTTCGAGCAGTACTTC. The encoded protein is CAWSMSTVFEQYF. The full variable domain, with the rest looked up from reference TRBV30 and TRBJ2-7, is SQTIHQWPATLVQPVGSPLSLECTVEGTSNPNLYWYRQAAGRGLQLLFYSVGIGQISSEVPQNLSASRPQDRQFILSSKKLLLSDSGFYLCAWSMSTVFEQYFGPGTRLTVT.

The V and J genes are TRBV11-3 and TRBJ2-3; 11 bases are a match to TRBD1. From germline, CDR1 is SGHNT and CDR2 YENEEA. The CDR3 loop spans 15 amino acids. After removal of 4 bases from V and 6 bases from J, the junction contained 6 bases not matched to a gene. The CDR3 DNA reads TGTGCCAGCAGCTGGACAGGGGGCGGAATGGATACGCAGTATTTT. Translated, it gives CASSWTGGGMDTQYF. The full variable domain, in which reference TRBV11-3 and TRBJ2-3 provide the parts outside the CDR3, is EAGVVQSPRYKIIEKKQPVAFWCNPISGHNTLYWYLQNLGQGPELLIRYENEEAVDDSQLPKDRFSAERLKGVDSTLKIQPAELGDSAVYLCASSWTGGGMDTQYFGPGTRLTVL.

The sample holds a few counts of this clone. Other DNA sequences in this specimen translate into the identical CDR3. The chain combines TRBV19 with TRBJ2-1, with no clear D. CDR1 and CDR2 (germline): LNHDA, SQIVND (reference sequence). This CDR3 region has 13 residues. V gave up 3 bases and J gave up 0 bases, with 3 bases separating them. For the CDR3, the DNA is TGTGCCAGTAGTATCGGCTCCTACAATGAGCAGTTCTTC. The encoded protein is CASSIGSYNEQFF.

CDR3 DNA sequence: TGCGCCAGCAGCTTGGGACAGGGGCAGAACACTGAAGCTTTCTTT. It codes for CASSLGQGQNTEAFF. The gene calls are TRBV5-1 and TRBJ1-1, with 8 bases lining up with TRBD1. Germline V lookup: CDR1 SGHRS, CDR2 YFSETQ. The trim removed 0 bases at V and 1 base at J, leaving 2 bases unmatched. This CDR3 contains 15 residues.

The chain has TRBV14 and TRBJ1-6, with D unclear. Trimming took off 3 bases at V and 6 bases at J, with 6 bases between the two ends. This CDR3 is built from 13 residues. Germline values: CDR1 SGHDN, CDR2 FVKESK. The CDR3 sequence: CASSQAPNSPLHF. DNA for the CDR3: TGTGCCAGCAGCCAGGCACCTAATTCACCCCTCCACTTT. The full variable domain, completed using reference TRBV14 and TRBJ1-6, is EAGVTQFPSHSVIEKGQTVTLRCDPISGHDNLYWYRRVMGKEIKFLLHFVKESKQDESGMPNNRFLAERTGGTYSTLKVQPAELEDSGVYFCASSQAPNSPLHFGNGTRLTVT.

CDR3 amino acids: CASSARVLAGPWDQETQYF. The CDR3 DNA is TGTGCCAGCAGCGCCCGAGTACTAGCGGGACCTTGGGACCAAGAGACCCAGTACTTC. V and J are TRBV7-8 and TRBJ2-5; 10 bases agree with TRBD2. The ends lost 5 bases at V and 0 bases at J; junction bases unmatched: 15. CDR1 and CDR2 from the germline V gene are SGHVS and FQNEAQ. CDR3 size: 19 residues.

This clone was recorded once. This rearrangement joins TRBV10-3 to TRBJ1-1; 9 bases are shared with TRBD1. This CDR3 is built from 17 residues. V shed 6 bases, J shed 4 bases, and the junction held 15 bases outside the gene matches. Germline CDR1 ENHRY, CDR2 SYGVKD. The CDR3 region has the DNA TGTGCCATCAGAGAAGGTCCCGGGACAGGGACGGGCACTGAAGCTTTCTTT. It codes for CAIREGPGTGTGTEAFF.

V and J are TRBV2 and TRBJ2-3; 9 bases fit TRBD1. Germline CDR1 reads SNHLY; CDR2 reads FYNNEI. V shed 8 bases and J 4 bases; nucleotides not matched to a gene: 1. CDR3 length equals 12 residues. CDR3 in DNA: TGTGCCAGCCGGACAGGGGCAGATACGCAGTATTTT. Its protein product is CASRTGADTQYF.

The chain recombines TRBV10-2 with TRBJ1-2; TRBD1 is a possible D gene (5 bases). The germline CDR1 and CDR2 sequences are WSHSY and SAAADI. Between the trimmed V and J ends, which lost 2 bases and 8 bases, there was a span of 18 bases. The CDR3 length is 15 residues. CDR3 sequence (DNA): TGCGCCAGCAGTGAGGGATCCGGGGACTTAGTAGGCTACACCTTC. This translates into CASSEGSGDLVGYTF.

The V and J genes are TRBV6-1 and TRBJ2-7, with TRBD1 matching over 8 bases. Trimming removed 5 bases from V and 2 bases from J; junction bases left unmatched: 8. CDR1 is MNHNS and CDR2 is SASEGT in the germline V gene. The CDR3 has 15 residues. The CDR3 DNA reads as TGTGCCAGCAGTTTAGCGACAGGGGAGGCCTACGAGCAGTACTTC. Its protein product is CASSLATGEAYEQYF.

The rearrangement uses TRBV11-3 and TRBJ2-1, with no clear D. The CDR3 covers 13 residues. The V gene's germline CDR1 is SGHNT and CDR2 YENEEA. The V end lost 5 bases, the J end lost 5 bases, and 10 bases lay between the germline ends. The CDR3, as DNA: TGTGCCAGCAGCCCCTTTAGAGACAATGAGCAGTTCTTC. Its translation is CASSPFRDNEQFF.

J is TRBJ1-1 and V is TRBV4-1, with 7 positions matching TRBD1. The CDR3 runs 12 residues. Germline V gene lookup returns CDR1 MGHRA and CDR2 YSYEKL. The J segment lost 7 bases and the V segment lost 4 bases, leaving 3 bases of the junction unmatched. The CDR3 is CASSPGQDEAFF. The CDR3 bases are TGCGCCAGCAGCCCCGGACAGGATGAAGCTTTCTTT.

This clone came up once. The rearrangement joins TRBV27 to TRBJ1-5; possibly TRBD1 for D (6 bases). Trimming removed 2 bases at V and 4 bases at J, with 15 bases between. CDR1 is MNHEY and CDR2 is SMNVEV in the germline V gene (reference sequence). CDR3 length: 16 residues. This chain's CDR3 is CASSLAPAGANQPQHF. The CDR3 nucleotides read TGTGCCAGCAGTTTAGCCCCCGCGGGGGCGAATCAGCCCCAGCATTTT.

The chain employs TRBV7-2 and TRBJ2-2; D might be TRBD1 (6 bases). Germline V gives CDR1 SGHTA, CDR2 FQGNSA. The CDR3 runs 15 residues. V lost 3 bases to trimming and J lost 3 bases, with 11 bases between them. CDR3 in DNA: TGTGCCAGCAGCTTGCGTGGGGGCGACACCGGGGAGCTGTTTTTT. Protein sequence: CASSLRGGDTGELFF.

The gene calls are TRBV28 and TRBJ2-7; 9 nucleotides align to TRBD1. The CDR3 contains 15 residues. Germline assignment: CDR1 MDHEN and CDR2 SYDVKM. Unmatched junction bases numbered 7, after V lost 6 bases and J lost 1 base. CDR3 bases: TGTGCCAGCAGCCCCGGGACAGGGTGGTCCTACGAGCAGTACTTC. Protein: CASSPGTGWSYEQYF.